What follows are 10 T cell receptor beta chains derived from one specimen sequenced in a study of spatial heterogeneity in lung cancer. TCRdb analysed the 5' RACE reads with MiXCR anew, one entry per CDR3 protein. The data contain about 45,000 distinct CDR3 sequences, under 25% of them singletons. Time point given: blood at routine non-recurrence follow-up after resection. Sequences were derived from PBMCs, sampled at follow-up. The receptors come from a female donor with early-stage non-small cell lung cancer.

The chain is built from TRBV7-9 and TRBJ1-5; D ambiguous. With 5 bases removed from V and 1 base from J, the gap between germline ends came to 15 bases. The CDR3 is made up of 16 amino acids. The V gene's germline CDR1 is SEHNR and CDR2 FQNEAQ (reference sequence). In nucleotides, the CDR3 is TGTGCCAGCAGCCCCGGGCCGCGCGGAAGCAATCAGCCCCAGCATTTT. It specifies CASSPGPRGSNQPQHF.

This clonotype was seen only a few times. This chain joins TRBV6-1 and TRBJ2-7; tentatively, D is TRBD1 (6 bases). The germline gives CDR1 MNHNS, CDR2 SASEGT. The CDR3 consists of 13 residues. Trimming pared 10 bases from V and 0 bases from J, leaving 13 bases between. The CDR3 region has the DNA TGTGCCACCCTCGGACAGCCCTCCTACGAGCAGTACTTC. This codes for CATLGQPSYEQYF.

The DNA of the CDR3 is TGCGCCAGCAGCCTAGGAGCGAACACTGAAGCTTTCTTT. Amino acids: CASSLGANTEAFF. This rearrangement joins TRBV5-1 to TRBJ1-1; D not certain. CDR1 SGHRS and CDR2 YFSETQ come from the germline V gene. CDR3 length: 13 residues. The V and J ends lost 4 bases and 1 base respectively, with 8 bases between them. Variable domain in full (rest from reference TRBV5-1 and TRBJ1-1): KAGVTQTPRYLIKTRGQQVTLSCSPISGHRSVSWYQQTPGQGLQFLFEYFSETQRNKGNFPGRFSGRQFSNSRSEMNVSTLELGDSALYLCASSLGANTEAFFGQGTRLTVV.

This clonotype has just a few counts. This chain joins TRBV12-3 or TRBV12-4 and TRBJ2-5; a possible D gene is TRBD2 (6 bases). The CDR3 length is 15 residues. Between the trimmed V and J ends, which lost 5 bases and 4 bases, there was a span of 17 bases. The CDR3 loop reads CASSVRLEGVETQYF. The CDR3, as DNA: TGTGCCAGCAGTGTTCGACTAGAAGGTGTAGAGACCCAGTACTTC.

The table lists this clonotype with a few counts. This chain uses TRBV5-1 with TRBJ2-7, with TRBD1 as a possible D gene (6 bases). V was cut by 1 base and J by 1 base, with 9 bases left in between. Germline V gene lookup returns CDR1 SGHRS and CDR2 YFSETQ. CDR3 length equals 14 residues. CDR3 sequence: CASSLFQGSYEQYF. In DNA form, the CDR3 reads TGCGCCAGCAGCTTGTTTCAGGGGTCCTACGAGCAGTACTTC.

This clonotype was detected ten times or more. The CDR3 sequence is CASSYTGVMNTEAFF. The DNA of the CDR3 is TGTGCCAGCAGTTATACAGGGGTCATGAACACTGAAGCTTTCTTT. The chain has TRBV12-3 or TRBV12-4 and TRBJ1-1; 7 bases map to TRBD1. V dropped 4 bases and J dropped 0; count of bases not matched to a gene: 5. There are 15 residues in the CDR3.

CDR3 nucleotide sequence: TGCGCCAGCAGCTTGACAGGGAAAACTGGAAACACCATATATTTT. Encoded protein: CASSLTGKTGNTIYF. The V and J genes are TRBV5-1 and TRBJ1-3; tentatively, D is TRBD1 (6 bases). CDR3 length: 15 residues. Trimming took 1 base from V and 2 from J, leaving 10 bases between them. Germline CDR1 is SGHRS and CDR2 is YFSETQ.

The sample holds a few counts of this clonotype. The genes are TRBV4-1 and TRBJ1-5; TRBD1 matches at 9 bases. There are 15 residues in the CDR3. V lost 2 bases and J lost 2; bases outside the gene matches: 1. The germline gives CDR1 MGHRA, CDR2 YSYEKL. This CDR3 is CASSQWTGGNQPQHF. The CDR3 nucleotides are TGCGCCAGCAGCCAATGGACAGGGGGCAATCAGCCCCAGCATTTT.

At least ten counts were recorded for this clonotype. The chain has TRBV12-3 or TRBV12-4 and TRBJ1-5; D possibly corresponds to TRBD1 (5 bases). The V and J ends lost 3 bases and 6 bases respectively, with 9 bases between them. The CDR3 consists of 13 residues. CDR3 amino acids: CASSFGGGQPQHF. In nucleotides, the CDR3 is TGTGCCAGCAGTTTCGGGGGAGGTCAGCCCCAGCATTTT.

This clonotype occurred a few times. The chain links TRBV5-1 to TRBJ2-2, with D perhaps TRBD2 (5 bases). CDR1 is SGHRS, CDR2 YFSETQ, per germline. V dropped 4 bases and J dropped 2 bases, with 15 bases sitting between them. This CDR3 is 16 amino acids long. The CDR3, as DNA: TGCGCCAGCAGCCCCCGAGGGCAGGTTAACACCGGGGAGCTGTTTTTT. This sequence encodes CASSPRGQVNTGELFF.